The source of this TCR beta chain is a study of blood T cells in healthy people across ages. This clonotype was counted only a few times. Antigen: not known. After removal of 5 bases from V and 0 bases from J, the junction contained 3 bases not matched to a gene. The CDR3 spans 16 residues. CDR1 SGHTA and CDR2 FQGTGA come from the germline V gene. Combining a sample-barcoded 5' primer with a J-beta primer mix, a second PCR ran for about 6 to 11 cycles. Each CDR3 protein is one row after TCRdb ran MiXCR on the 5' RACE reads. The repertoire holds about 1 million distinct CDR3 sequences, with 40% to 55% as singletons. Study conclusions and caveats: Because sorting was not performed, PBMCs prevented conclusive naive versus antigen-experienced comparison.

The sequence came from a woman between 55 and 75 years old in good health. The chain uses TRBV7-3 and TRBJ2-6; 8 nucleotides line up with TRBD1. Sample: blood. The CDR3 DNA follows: TGTGCCAGCAGCCTCCAGGGGGCCTCTGGGGCCAACGTCCTGACTTTC. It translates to CASSLQGASGANVLTF. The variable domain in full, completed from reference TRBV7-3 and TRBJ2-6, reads GAGVSQTPSNKVTEKGKYVELRCDPISGHTALYWYRQSLGQGPEFLIYFQGTGAADDSGLPNDRFFAVRPEGSVSTLKIQRTERGDSAVYLCASSLQGASGANVLTFGAGSRLTVL.